These 5 T cell receptor beta chains originate from one sample sequenced in a study of blood T cell repertoires in COVID-19. Sequencing used immunoSEQ multiplex PCR; TCRdb keeps in-frame clones, though not all of them. The sample holds 200,000 to 250,000 clones, approximately 87% seen once. The source material was peripheral blood. Receptor source: a woman between 65 and 79 years old with active or convalescent COVID-19.

The chain couples TRBV2 to TRBJ1-2; TRBD1 aligns across 8 bases. V lost 6 bases to trimming and J lost 0 bases; unmatched junction nucleotides: 6. CDR1 SNHLY and CDR2 FYNNEI come from the germline V gene. The CDR3 extends over 15 amino acids. CDR3 in DNA: TGTGCCAGCAGACGCCGGGACAGGACTAACTATGGCTACACCTTC. It translates to CASRRRDRTNYGYTF.

A few counts support this clone. This rearrangement joins TRBV5-1 to TRBJ1-2; no clear D gene. This CDR3 comprises 14 residues. V was clipped by 1 base and J by 0 bases, with 7 bases between them. CDR1 SGHRS and CDR2 YFSETQ come from the germline V gene. In DNA form, the CDR3 reads TGCGCCAGCAGCTTGTCTAGTTCTAACTATGGCTACACCTTC. Amino acids: CASSLSSSNYGYTF.

The chain employs TRBV3-1 (or the pseudogene TRBV3-2) and TRBJ1-1; D remains unclear. Trimming stripped 4 bases from V and 1 base from J, with 13 bases between. This CDR3 is built from 15 residues. Germline-derived CDR1 and CDR2 are LGHDT and YNNKEL (reference sequence). DNA of the CDR3: TGTGCCAGCAGCCTGCTTGGGAGACCGAACACTGAAGCTTTCTTT. Its protein product is CASSLLGRPNTEAFF.

The chain is built from TRBV7-9 and TRBJ1-2; D may be TRBD1 (5 bases). V dropped 1 base and J dropped 4 bases, with 19 bases sitting between them. This CDR3 region has 17 residues. Germline V lookup: CDR1 SEHNR, CDR2 FQNEAQ (reference sequence). The CDR3 spells CASSLGGGGTLGYGYTF. DNA for the CDR3: TGTGCCAGCAGCTTAGGAGGCGGGGGAACCTTGGGCTATGGCTACACCTTC.

Written as DNA, the CDR3 is TGCGCGAGTGGGAGGTACCCCAATTCCTACGAGCAGTACTTC. Its protein product is CASGRYPNSYEQYF. V gene TRBV10-2 combines with J gene TRBJ2-7, with D tentatively TRBD2 (6 bases). Germline-derived CDR1 and CDR2 are WSHSY and SAAADI. This CDR3 is built from 14 residues.